This T cell receptor (beta chain) emerged from a study of blood T cells in healthy people across ages. Study outcomes and limitations: The donors' CMV status was not determined, possibly confounding changes in expanded clonotypes.

A word on this clonotype: Its antigen is undetermined.

Alongside a J-beta primer mix, a sample-barcoded 5' primer served in a second PCR lasting roughly 7 to 11 cycles. Samples each returned at least 2.5 million CDR3-containing paired-end reads. Using its own MiXCR run on the 5' RACE reads, TCRdb lists one record per CDR3 protein. The sample yields about 1.4 million distinct CDR3 sequences, 55% to 75% seen once. Sample donors were healthy Caucasian individuals that came from Russia, aged roughly 6 to 95. This CDR3 region has 11 residues. CDR1 and CDR2 (germline): DFQATT, SNEGSKA (reference sequence). V gave up 5 bases and J gave up 8 bases, with 10 bases separating them.

The V and J genes are TRBV20-1 and TRBJ2-1; D is tentatively TRBD1 or TRBD2 (5 bases each). The sequenced sample consisted of blood. The TCR comes from a man younger than 30 in good health. CDR3 sequence reads: CSAELGDEQFF. CDR3 bases: TGCAGTGCTGAGTTGGGGGATGAGCAGTTCTTC.